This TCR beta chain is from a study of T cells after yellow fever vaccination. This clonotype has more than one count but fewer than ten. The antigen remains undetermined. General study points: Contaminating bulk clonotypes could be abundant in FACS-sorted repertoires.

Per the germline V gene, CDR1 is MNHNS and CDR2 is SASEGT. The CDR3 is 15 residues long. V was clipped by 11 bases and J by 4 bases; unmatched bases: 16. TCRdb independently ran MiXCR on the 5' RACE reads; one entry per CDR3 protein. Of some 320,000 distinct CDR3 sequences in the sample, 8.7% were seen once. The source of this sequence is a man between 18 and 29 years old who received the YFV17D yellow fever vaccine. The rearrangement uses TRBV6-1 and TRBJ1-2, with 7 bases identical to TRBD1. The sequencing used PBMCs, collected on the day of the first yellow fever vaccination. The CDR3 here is CASYPTGRGSYGYTF. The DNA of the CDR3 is TGTGCCTCTTACCCGACAGGGAGAGGATCCTATGGCTACACCTTC.